These 3 T cell receptor beta chains were all obtained from the same sample, sequenced in a study of early T cells in non-severe SARS-CoV-2 infection. A single record per CDR3 protein comes from TCRdb applying MiXCR to the 5' RACE reads. The table includes some 77,000 distinct CDR3 sequences, roughly 12% detected once. The input for sequencing was whole blood, taken at baseline. The receptors derive from an adult who was a healthcare worker with PCR-confirmed SARS-CoV-2 infection or an uninfected control (not recorded which). The donor label of this sample is uncertain.

This clonotype was counted at least ten times. CDR3 bases: TGTGCTAGTGGTTTGACGCCACTGGGGACAGGGGGCCACGAGCAGTACTTC. Translation: CASGLTPLGTGGHEQYF. V is TRBV12-5 and J is TRBJ2-7; 12 positions agree with TRBD1. CDR3 length: 17 amino acids. The germline V gene has CDR1 LGHNT and CDR2 FRNRAP. The trim removed 2 bases at V and 5 bases at J, leaving 10 bases unmatched.

This clonotype came up a few times. The chain uses TRBV6-6 and TRBJ1-3; D is perhaps TRBD1 (5 bases). The germline gives CDR1 MNHNY, CDR2 SVGAGI (reference sequence). The CDR3 consists of 16 residues. V lost 2 bases and J lost 3, with 14 bases in between. CDR3 nucleotides: TGTGCCAGCAGTTACGGGACGGCCGAACGTGGAAACACCATATATTTT. Its translation: CASSYGTAERGNTIYF.

The chain couples TRBV11-3 to TRBJ1-5; D is unclear. V was trimmed by 7 bases and J by 3 bases, leaving 4 bases between them. Looked up from germline, CDR1 is SGHNT and CDR2 is YENEEA. This CDR3 spans 11 amino acids. The CDR3 DNA reads TGTGCCAGCACTCCCAATCAGCCCCAGCATTTT. Translating gives CASTPNQPQHF.